The next 31 T cell receptor beta chains were all read from a single sample in a study of beta chain features in type 1 diabetes. What was sequenced were expressed TCRB transcripts, since all of the isolated RNA had been reverse transcribed. Repertoires were generated with immunoSEQ multiplex PCR, while TCRdb's copy carries only in-frame clones and drops some. The sample holds 900,000 or so clones; 15% to 20% are singletons and the top ten take about 0.02%. Sequenced material: naive CD4+ T cells from blood. The receptor set was obtained from a woman under 30 in good health.

Only a few counts were recorded for this clone. The rearrangement uses TRBV7-2 and TRBJ2-3; D not certain. Trimming took 5 bases from V and 1 from J, leaving 10 bases between them. Germline V gene lookup returns CDR1 SGHTA and CDR2 FQGNSA. CDR3 length equals 14 residues. CDR3 bases: TGTGCCAGCAGCGCCAACCGGGGCACAGATACGCAGTATTTT. Protein: CASSANRGTDTQYF.

This clone was seen a handful of times. The chain combines TRBV20-1 with TRBJ2-3; D not resolved. Germline V gene sequence: CDR1 DFQATT, CDR2 SNEGSKA (reference sequence). Trimming took off 5 bases at V and 6 bases at J, with 6 bases between the two ends. The CDR3 spans 10 residues. The CDR3 DNA follows: TGCAGTGCTTCTTGGGATACGCAGTATTTT. It encodes CSASWDTQYF.

The gene calls are TRBV19 and TRBJ2-3, with D uncertain. This CDR3 is 13 amino acids long. Trimming stripped 3 bases from V and 3 bases from J, with 7 bases between. CDR1 and CDR2 from the germline V gene are LNHDA and SQIVND (reference sequence). The chain's CDR3 is CASSMSLTDTQYF. CDR3 nucleotides: TGTGCCAGTAGTATGAGTTTAACAGATACGCAGTATTTT.

This clone was seen a few times. V gene TRBV7-9 combines with J gene TRBJ2-2; the match to TRBD1 covers 7 bases. The trim removed 2 bases at V and 7 bases at J, leaving 4 bases unmatched. The CDR3 is 14 residues long. Germline V gene lookup returns CDR1 SEHNR and CDR2 FQNEAQ (reference sequence). The CDR3 reads CASSLSGGSGELFF. The CDR3 coding sequence is TGTGCCAGCAGCTTATCAGGGGGAAGCGGGGAGCTGTTTTTT. The full variable domain, in which reference TRBV7-9 and TRBJ2-2 provide the parts outside the CDR3, is DTGVSQNPRHKITKRGQNVTFRCDPISEHNRLYWYRQTLGQGPEFLTYFQNEAQLEKSRLLSDRFSAERPKGSFSTLEIQRTEQGDSAMYLCASSLSGGSGELFFGEGSRLTVL.

The J gene is TRBJ2-1, the V gene TRBV11-3; 10 nucleotides match TRBD2. The CDR3 consists of 14 residues. Germline-derived CDR1 and CDR2 are SGHNT and YENEEA. V lost 4 bases and J lost 6; bases outside the gene matches: 3. This chain's CDR3 is CASSSAGGRNEQFF. The CDR3 DNA is TGTGCCAGCAGCTCAGCGGGAGGGCGCAATGAGCAGTTCTTC.

This chain connects TRBV5-4 to TRBJ2-1; the D is unclear. The CDR3 totals 14 residues. Trimming took 4 bases from V and 1 from J, leaving 9 bases between them. The V gene's germline CDR1 is SGHNT and CDR2 YYREEE (reference sequence). As DNA, the CDR3 is TGTGCCAGCAGCCCGCTGAGTTCCTACAATGAGCAGTTCTTC. It yields the protein CASSPLSSYNEQFF.

This sequence joins TRBV7-9 and TRBJ2-3; D gene ambiguous. CDR3 length: 12 residues. Germline lookup yields CDR1 SEHNR and CDR2 FQNEAQ (reference sequence). Trimming removed 5 bases from V and 8 bases from J, with 11 bases in between. In DNA, the CDR3 is TGTGCCAGCAGCGCCTCTGGTGGTACGCAGTATTTT. Translation: CASSASGGTQYF.

This clone turned up a few times. The J gene is TRBJ2-3, the V gene TRBV29-1, with a tentative D call TRBD2 (6 bases). Trimming took 6 bases from V and 4 from J, leaving 17 bases between them. This CDR3 is 14 amino acids long. In germline, CDR1 is SQVTM, CDR2 ANQGSEA. The DNA for the CDR3 is TGCAGCGTGCCGGAGGGATTTGGGGCAGATACGCAGTATTTT. Translation: CSVPEGFGADTQYF.

The chain links TRBV27 to TRBJ2-7, with 9 bases matching TRBD2. The CDR3 length is 14 residues. Unmatched junction bases numbered 12, after V lost 3 bases and J lost 12 bases. Per the germline V gene, CDR1 is MNHEY and CDR2 is SMNVEV (reference sequence). CDR3 amino acids: CASSLGAGGFRPYF. For the CDR3, the DNA is TGTGCCAGCAGTTTGGGAGCGGGAGGCTTCCGCCCGTACTTC.

The V gene is TRBV28, the J gene TRBJ2-4, with D hard to call. Trimming stripped 6 bases from V and 5 bases from J, with 14 bases between. CDR3 size: 14 residues. Germline V CDR1 and CDR2: MDHEN, SYDVKM. As DNA, the CDR3 is TGTGCCAGCAGCCCATTCCACGGCGAAAACATTCAGTACTTC. This codes for CASSPFHGENIQYF.

The chain has TRBV19 and TRBJ2-7, with 8 bases fitting TRBD1. Germline CDR1 is LNHDA and CDR2 is SQIVND (reference sequence). This CDR3 spans 15 amino acids. V lost 2 bases, J lost 0 bases, and 3 bases stayed unmatched. CDR3 sequence: CASSIQGARSYEQYF. For the CDR3, the DNA is TGTGCCAGTAGTATACAGGGGGCACGCTCCTACGAGCAGTACTTC. Based on the CDR3 plus reference TRBV19 and TRBJ2-7, the full variable domain is DGGITQSPKYLFRKEGQNVTLSCEQNLNHDAMYWYRQDPGQGLRLIYYSQIVNDFQKGDIAEGYSVSREKKESFPLTVTSAQKNPTAFYLCASSIQGARSYEQYFGPGTRLTVT.

This clone was counted between two and nine times. The rearrangement joins TRBV5-4 to TRBJ2-3, with 9 positions matching TRBD1. V shed 4 bases, J shed 6 bases, and the junction held 9 bases outside the gene matches. The CDR3 contains 15 residues. Germline V gene lookup returns CDR1 SGHNT and CDR2 YYREEE (reference sequence). For the CDR3, the DNA is TGTGCCAGCAGCCCCCGGGGACAGGGTGGCGATACGCAGTATTTT. Its translation is CASSPRGQGGDTQYF.

This rearrangement joins TRBV5-5 to TRBJ2-5; perhaps TRBD1 as D (5 bases). V lost 1 base to trimming and J lost 3 bases, with 7 bases between them. The V gene's germline CDR1 is SGHKS and CDR2 YYEKEE (reference sequence). The CDR3 is 13 amino acids. The CDR3 DNA is TGTGCCAGCAGCTTGTCCAGGGAAGAGACCCAGTACTTC. This translates into CASSLSREETQYF.

The gene calls are TRBV28 and TRBJ1-2; D is unclear. The length of the CDR3 is 13 residues. Per germline, CDR1 MDHEN and CDR2 SYDVKM. Trimming pared 5 bases from V and 6 bases from J, leaving 13 bases between. In nucleotides, the CDR3 is TGTGCCAGCAGTCAAATACCCGGGCATGGCTACACCTTC. Its protein is CASSQIPGHGYTF.

The chain has TRBV27 and TRBJ2-1, with a weak D call TRBD2 (5 bases). CDR3 size: 15 residues. The V end lost 5 bases, the J end lost 8 bases, and 19 bases lay between the germline ends. Per the germline V gene, CDR1 is MNHEY and CDR2 is SMNVEV (reference sequence). The CDR3 region has the DNA TGTGCCAGCAGTCCCAACGGCATACTAGTTGATGAGCAGTTCTTC. It translates to CASSPNGILVDEQFF.

This chain links TRBV7-2 with TRBJ2-7; no clear D. The CDR3 has 13 amino acids. V was shortened by 4 bases and J by 7 bases, with 14 bases between the two germline ends. Germline-derived CDR1 and CDR2 are SGHTA and FQGNSA. In DNA, the CDR3 is TGTGCCAGCAGCTCCGAGCCCCAATTGGAGCAGTACTTC. Residues: CASSSEPQLEQYF.

The table lists this clone with a few counts. This chain connects TRBV19 to TRBJ1-5, with D perhaps TRBD1 (5 bases). CDR3 length equals 18 residues. The germline V gene has CDR1 LNHDA and CDR2 SQIVND (reference sequence). Trimming cost V 7 bases and J 2 bases, with 24 bases left between them. Here the CDR3 reads CASTSWAGLQGGNQPQHF. In nucleotides, the CDR3 is TGTGCCAGTACGTCTTGGGCAGGCCTCCAGGGCGGCAATCAGCCCCAGCATTTT.

In this sample, this clone turned up a few times. This chain joins TRBV27 and TRBJ1-5; TRBD1 might be the D (5 bases). Per germline, CDR1 MNHEY and CDR2 SMNVEV (reference sequence). The CDR3 contains 14 residues. Between the trimmed V and J ends, which lost 8 bases and 5 bases, there was a span of 16 bases. In DNA form, the CDR3 reads TGTGCCAGCTCTTATCAGGGTTCCGATCAGCCCCAGCATTTT. It is translated as CASSYQGSDQPQHF.

This clone has only a few counts. V usage is TRBV7-2 and J usage is TRBJ2-2, with D hard to call. The V gene lost 5 bases and the J gene lost 10 bases, with 14 bases spanning the gap. Germline-derived CDR1 and CDR2 are SGHTA and FQGNSA. There are 13 residues in the CDR3. The CDR3 protein is CASSPRLETELFF. For the CDR3, the DNA is TGTGCCAGCAGCCCGCGACTTGAGACGGAGCTGTTTTTT.

This chain's CDR3 is CASSRFTGSYEQYF. CDR3 nucleotides: TGTGCCAGCAGCCGATTCACAGGGTCCTACGAGCAGTACTTC. The rearrangement uses TRBV7-6 and TRBJ2-7; a possible D gene is TRBD1 (6 bases). V was pared by 5 bases and J by 1 base, with 12 bases between. The CDR3 is 14 amino acids. The V gene's germline CDR1 is SGHVS and CDR2 FNYEAQ.

The rearrangement links TRBV10-3 to TRBJ2-3; D possibly corresponds to TRBD1 (5 bases). The V gene lost 3 bases and the J gene lost 0 bases, with 10 bases spanning the gap. From germline, CDR1 is ENHRY and CDR2 SYGVKD. CDR3 length equals 15 residues. The CDR3 is CAISDPTASTDTQYF. CDR3 sequence (DNA): TGTGCCATCAGTGACCCGACAGCTAGCACAGATACGCAGTATTTT.

The V and J genes are TRBV7-3 and TRBJ2-7, with D perhaps matching TRBD1 or TRBD2 (5 bases each). Germline CDR1 reads SGHTA; CDR2 reads FQGTGA. Trimming took 5 bases from V and 2 from J, leaving 16 bases between them. There are 15 residues in the CDR3. The CDR3 protein is CASSPGPPPAYEQYF. CDR3 nucleotides: TGTGCCAGCAGCCCGGGACCCCCCCCCGCCTACGAGCAGTACTTC.

This clone was counted a few times. V is TRBV21-1 and J is TRBJ2-7. TRBV21-1 is deemed a pseudogene. CDR3 length equals 13 residues. CDR3 residues: CASSKAGYHEQYF. DNA for the CDR3: TGTGCCAGCAGCAAAGCGGGGTACCACGAGCAGTACTTC.

This chain connects TRBV6-5 to TRBJ1-5, with a weak D call TRBD1 (5 bases). Germline assignment: CDR1 MNHEY and CDR2 SVGAGI. The CDR3 loop spans 13 amino acids. Deletions cut 7 bases from V and 5 bases from J, with 12 bases between. The DNA of the CDR3 is TGTGCCAGCACCTGGGAGGGACATCAGCCCCAGCATTTT. It codes for CASTWEGHQPQHF.

This clone was picked up a small number of times. The chain uses TRBV7-2 and TRBJ2-7; a possible D gene is TRBD1 (5 bases). Germline values: CDR1 SGHTA, CDR2 FQGNSA. The V and J ends lost 5 bases and 6 bases respectively, with 20 bases between them. The CDR3 extends over 15 amino acids. CDR3 nucleotides: TGTGCCAGCAGCCCGAGGCAAGGGGCAGGAATCGAGCAGTACTTC. The encoded protein is CASSPRQGAGIEQYF.

The V and J genes are TRBV7-2 and TRBJ2-2; D not certain. The ends were cut back, 3 bases at V and 6 bases at J, with 5 bases in the middle. CDR1 SGHTA and CDR2 FQGNSA come from the germline V gene. This CDR3 region has 12 residues. Here the CDR3 reads CASSLVPGELFF. The DNA of the CDR3 is TGTGCCAGCAGCTTGGTACCCGGGGAGCTGTTTTTT.

This clone showed up just a few times. V gene TRBV20-1 combines with J gene TRBJ2-7; possible D gene TRBD2, 5 bases. CDR1 is DFQATT and CDR2 is SNEGSKA in the germline V gene (reference sequence). There are 11 residues in the CDR3. The V gene lost 3 bases and the J gene lost 8 bases, with 11 bases spanning the gap. Written as DNA, the CDR3 is TGCAGTGCTAGTTTGCCGGGGAAGCAGTACTTC. Translated: CSASLPGKQYF.

The V call is TRBV11-2, the J call TRBJ2-3; D unclear. The germline gives CDR1 SGHAT, CDR2 FQNNGV. V was pared by 5 bases and J by 2 bases, with 8 bases between. The CDR3 length is 13 residues. The CDR3, as DNA: TGTGCCAGCAGCAAAGCCATCACAGATACGCAGTATTTT. The encoded protein is CASSKAITDTQYF.

This clone was detected a few times. The chain combines TRBV23-1 with TRBJ2-7; D ambiguous. TRBV23-1 is annotated as an ORF whose role is uncertain. The length of the CDR3 is 11 residues. Trimming took off 3 bases at V and 6 bases at J, with 6 bases between the two ends. CDR3 sequence: CASSQGVEQYF. The CDR3 bases are TGCGCCAGCAGTCAGGGTGTCGAGCAGTACTTC.

This chain connects TRBV5-1 to TRBJ1-3; unclear D gene. CDR1 and CDR2 (germline): SGHRS, YFSETQ. The CDR3 extends over 14 amino acids. Trimming took 0 bases from V and 0 from J, leaving 4 bases between them. This chain's CDR3 is CASSLDRSGNTIYF. The CDR3 bases are TGCGCCAGCAGCTTGGACCGCTCTGGAAACACCATATATTTT.

The sample holds a few counts of this clone. The gene calls are TRBV7-8 and TRBJ2-7, with D unresolved. The CDR3 has 11 residues. Germline lookup yields CDR1 SGHVS and CDR2 FQNEAQ. The V end lost 5 bases, the J end lost 6 bases, and 8 bases lay between the germline ends. Here the CDR3 DNA reads TGTGCCAGCAGCATACAGCGCGAGCAGTACTTC. Translated: CASSIQREQYF.